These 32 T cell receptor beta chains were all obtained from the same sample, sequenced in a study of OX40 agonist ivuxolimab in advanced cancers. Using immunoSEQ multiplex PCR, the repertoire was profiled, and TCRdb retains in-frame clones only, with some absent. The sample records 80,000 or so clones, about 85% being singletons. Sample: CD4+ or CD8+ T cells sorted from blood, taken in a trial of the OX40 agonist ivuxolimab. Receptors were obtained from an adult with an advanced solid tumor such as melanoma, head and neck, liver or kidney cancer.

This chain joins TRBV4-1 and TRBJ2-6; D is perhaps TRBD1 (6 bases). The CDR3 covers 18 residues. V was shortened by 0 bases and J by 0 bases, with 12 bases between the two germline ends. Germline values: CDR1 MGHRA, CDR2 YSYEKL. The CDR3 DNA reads TGCGCCAGCAGCCAAGAAATGAGACAGGTCTCTGGGGCCAACGTCCTGACTTTC. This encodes CASSQEMRQVSGANVLTF.

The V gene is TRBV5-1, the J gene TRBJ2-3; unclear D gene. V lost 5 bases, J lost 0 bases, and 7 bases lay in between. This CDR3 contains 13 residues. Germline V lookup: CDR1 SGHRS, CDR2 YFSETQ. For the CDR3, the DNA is TGCGCCAGCAGGTCGGATAGCACAGATACGCAGTATTTT. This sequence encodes CASRSDSTDTQYF.

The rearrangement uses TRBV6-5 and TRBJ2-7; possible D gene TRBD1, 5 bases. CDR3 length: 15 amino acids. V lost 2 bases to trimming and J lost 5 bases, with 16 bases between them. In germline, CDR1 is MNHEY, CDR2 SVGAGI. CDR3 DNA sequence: TGTGCCAGCAGTTACGGGCGAACAGGAGTCAACGAGCAGTACTTC. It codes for CASSYGRTGVNEQYF.

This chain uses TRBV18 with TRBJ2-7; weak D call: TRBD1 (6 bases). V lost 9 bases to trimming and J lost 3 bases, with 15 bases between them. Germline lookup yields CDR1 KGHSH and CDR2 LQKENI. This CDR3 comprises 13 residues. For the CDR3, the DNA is TGTGCCAGTTCCAACGACAGGATCTACGAGCAGTACTTC. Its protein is CASSNDRIYEQYF.

The CDR3 sequence is CASSQVRTPTINYGYTF. The CDR3 region has the DNA TGTGCCAGCAGCCAAGTCCGGACCCCGACCATTAACTATGGCTACACCTTC. The V call is TRBV4-2, the J call TRBJ1-2, with D unresolved. Trimming shortened V by 1 base and J by 1 base, and 16 bases separated the two germline ends. CDR1 is LGHNA, CDR2 YNFKEQ, per germline. The CDR3 length is 17 residues.

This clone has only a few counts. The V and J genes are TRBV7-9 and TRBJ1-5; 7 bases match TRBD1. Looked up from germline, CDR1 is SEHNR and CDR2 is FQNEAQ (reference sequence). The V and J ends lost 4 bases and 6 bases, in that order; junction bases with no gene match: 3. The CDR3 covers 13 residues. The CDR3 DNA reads TGTGCCAGCAGCTCGACAGGGACTCAGCCCCAGCATTTT. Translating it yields CASSSTGTQPQHF.

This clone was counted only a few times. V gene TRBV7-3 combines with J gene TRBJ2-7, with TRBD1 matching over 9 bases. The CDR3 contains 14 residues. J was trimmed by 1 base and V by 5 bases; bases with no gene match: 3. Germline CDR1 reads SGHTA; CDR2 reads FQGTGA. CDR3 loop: CASSADRGSYEQYF. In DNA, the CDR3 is TGTGCCAGCAGCGCCGACAGGGGGTCCTACGAGCAGTACTTC.

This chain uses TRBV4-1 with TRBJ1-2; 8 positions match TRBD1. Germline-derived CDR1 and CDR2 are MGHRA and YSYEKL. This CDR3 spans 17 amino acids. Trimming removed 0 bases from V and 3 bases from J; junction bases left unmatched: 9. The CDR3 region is CASSQEGGQVIDYGYTF. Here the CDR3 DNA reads TGCGCCAGCAGCCAAGAGGGGGGACAGGTTATCGACTATGGCTACACCTTC.

This chain's CDR3 is CASSLSTGELFF. The CDR3 bases are TGTGCCAGCAGCTTGTCTACCGGGGAGCTGTTTTTT. This chain uses TRBV5-4 with TRBJ2-2; D gene uncertain. This CDR3 spans 12 amino acids. The V gene's germline CDR1 is SGHNT and CDR2 YYREEE (reference sequence). V was shortened by 1 base and J by 5 bases, with 3 bases between the two germline ends.

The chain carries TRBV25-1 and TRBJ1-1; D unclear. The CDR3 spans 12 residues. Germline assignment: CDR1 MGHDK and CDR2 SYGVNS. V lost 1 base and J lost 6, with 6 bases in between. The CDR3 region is CASSELDSEAFF. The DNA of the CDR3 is TGTGCCAGCAGTGAATTGGATTCTGAAGCTTTCTTT.

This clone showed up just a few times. DNA for the CDR3: TGTGCCAGTAGCGCGACTAGCGGCACCTACAATGAGCAGTTCTTC. It codes for CASSATSGTYNEQFF. The chain employs TRBV19 and TRBJ2-1, with 9 bases that match TRBD2. V lost 6 bases, J lost 2 bases, and 5 bases stayed unmatched. The V gene's germline CDR1 is LNHDA and CDR2 SQIVND (reference sequence). This CDR3 spans 15 amino acids.

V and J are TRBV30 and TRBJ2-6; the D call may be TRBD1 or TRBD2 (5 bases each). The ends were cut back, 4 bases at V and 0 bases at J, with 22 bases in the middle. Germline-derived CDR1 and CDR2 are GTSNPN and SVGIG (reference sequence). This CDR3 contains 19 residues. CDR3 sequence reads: CAWTKTFRDGNSGANVLTF. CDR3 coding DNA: TGTGCCTGGACTAAAACATTCCGGGACGGTAACTCTGGGGCCAACGTCCTGACTTTC.

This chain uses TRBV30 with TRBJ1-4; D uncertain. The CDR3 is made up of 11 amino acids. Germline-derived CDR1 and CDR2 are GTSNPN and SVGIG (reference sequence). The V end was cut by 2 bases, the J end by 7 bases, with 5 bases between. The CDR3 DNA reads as TGTGCCTGGAGTAAGGCTGAAAAACTGTTTTTT. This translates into CAWSKAEKLFF.

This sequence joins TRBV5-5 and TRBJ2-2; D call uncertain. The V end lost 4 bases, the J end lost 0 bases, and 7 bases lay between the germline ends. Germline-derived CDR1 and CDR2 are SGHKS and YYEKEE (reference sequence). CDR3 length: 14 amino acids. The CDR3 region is CASSTDPNTGELFF. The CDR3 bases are TGTGCCAGCAGCACCGACCCGAACACCGGGGAGCTGTTTTTT.

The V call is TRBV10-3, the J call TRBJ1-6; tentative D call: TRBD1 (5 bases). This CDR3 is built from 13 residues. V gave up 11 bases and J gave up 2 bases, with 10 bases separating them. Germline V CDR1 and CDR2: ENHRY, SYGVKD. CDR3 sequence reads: CAGGGTYNSPLHF. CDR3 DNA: TGTGCCGGGGGGGGGACCTATAATTCACCCCTCCACTTT.

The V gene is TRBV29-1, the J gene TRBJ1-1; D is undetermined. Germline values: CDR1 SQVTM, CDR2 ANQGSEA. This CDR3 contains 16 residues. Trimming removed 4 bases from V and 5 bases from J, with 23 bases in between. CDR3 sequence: CSVGRLGLGVGTEAFF. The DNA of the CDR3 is TGCAGCGTTGGCCGTTTAGGCTTAGGTGTCGGGACTGAAGCTTTCTTT. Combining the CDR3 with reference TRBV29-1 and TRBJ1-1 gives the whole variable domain SAVISQKPSRDICQRGTSLTIQCQVDSQVTMMFWYRQQPGQSLTLIATANQGSEATYESGFVIDKFPISRPNLTFSTLTVSNMSPEDSSIYLCSVGRLGLGVGTEAFFGQGTRLTVV.

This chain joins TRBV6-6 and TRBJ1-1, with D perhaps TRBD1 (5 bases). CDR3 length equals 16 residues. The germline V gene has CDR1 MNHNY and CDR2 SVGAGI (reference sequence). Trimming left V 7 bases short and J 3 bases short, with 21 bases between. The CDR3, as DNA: TGTGCCAGCAAAGAGCAGACGCGGGGCTGGGACACTGAAGCTTTCTTT. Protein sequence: CASKEQTRGWDTEAFF.

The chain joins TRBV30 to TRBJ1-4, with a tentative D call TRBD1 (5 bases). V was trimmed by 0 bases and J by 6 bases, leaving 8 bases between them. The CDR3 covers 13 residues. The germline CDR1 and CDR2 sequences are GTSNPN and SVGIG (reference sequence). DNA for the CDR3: TGTGCCTGGAGTGTAGGGGCCTATGAAAAACTGTTTTTT. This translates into CAWSVGAYEKLFF.

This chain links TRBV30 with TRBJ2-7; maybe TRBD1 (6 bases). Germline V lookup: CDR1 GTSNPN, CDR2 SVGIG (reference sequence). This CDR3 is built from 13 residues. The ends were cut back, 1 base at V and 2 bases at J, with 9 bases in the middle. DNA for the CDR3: TGTGCCTGGAGTGGGGGACAACCCTACGAGCAGTACTTC. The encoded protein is CAWSGGQPYEQYF.

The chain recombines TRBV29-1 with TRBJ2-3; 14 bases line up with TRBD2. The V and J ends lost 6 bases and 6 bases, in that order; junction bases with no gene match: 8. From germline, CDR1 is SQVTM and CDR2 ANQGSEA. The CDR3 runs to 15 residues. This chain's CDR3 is CSVATSGRVWDTQYF. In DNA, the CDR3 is TGCAGCGTGGCGACTAGCGGGAGGGTATGGGATACGCAGTATTTT.

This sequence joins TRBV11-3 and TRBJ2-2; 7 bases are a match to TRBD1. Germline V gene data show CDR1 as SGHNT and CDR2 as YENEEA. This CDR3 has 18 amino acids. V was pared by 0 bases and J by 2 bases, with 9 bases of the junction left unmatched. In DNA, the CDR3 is TGTGCCAGCAGCTTAGACGAGCCGGGACAGCCTAACACCGGGGAGCTGTTTTTT. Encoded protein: CASSLDEPGQPNTGELFF.

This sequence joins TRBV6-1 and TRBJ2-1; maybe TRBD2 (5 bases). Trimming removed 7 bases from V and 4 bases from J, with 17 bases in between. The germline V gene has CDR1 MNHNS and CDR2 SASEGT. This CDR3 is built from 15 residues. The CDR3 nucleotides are TGTGCCAGCAATCTCCGGCAGGACTCTTACAATGAGCAGTTCTTC. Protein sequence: CASNLRQDSYNEQFF.

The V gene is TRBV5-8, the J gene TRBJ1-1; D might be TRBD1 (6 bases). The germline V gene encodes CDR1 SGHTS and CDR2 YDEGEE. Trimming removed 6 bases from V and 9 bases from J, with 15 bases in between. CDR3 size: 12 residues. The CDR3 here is CASTLWGGQAFF. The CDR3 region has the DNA TGTGCCAGCACCCTGTGGGGGGGCCAAGCTTTCTTT.

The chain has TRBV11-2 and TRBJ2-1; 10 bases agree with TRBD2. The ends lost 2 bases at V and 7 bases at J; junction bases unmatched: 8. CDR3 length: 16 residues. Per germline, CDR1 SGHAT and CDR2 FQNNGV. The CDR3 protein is CASSLRTSGGGNEQFF. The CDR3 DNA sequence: TGTGCCAGCAGCTTAAGGACTAGCGGAGGGGGAAATGAGCAGTTCTTC. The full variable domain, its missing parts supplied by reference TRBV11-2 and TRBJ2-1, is EAGVAQSPRYKIIEKRQSVAFWCNPISGHATLYWYQQILGQGPKLLIQFQNNGVVDDSQLPKDRFSAERLKGVDSTLKIQPAKLEDSAVYLCASSLRTSGGGNEQFFGPGTRLTVL.

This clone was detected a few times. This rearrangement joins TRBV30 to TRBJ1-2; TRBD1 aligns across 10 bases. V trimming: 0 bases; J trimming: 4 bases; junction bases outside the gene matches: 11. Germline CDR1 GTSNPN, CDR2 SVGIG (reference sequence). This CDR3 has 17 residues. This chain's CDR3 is CAWSVPRRGQGTYGYTF. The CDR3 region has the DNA TGTGCCTGGAGTGTCCCCCGAAGGGGACAGGGGACCTATGGCTACACCTTC.

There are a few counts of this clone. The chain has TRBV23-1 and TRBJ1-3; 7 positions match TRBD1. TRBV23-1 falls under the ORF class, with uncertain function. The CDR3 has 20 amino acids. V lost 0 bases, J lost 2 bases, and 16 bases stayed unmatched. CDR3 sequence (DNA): TGCGCCAGCAGTCAATCGTACTCGGGGAGGGACAGCGGGCCTGGAAACACCATATATTTT. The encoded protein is CASSQSYSGRDSGPGNTIYF.

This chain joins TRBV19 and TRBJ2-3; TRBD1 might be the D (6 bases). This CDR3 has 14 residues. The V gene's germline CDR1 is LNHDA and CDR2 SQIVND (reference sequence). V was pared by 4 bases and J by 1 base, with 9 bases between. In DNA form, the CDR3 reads TGTGCCAGTAGTACGAGGACAGGCACAGATACGCAGTATTTT. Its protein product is CASSTRTGTDTQYF.

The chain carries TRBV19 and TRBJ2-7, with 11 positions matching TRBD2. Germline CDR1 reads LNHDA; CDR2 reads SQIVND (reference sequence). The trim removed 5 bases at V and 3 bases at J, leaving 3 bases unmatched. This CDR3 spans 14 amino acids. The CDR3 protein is CASSPLAGDYEQYF. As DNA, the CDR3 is TGTGCCAGTAGTCCACTAGCGGGGGACTACGAGCAGTACTTC.

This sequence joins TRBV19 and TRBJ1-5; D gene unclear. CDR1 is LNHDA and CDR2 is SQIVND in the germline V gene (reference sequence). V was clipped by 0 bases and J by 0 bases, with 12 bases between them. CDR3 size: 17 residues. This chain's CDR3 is CASSIELGSYSNQPQHF. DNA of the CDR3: TGTGCCAGTAGTATAGAGTTGGGGAGCTATAGCAATCAGCCCCAGCATTTT.

The CDR3 DNA is TGTGCCACCAGCAGAGAGTCGGCAGGGCTCTATGGCTACACCTTC. Its protein product is CATSRESAGLYGYTF. The V gene is TRBV15, the J gene TRBJ1-2; D is possibly TRBD1 (5 bases). The V and J ends lost 0 bases and 4 bases respectively, with 12 bases between them. CDR1 and CDR2 from the germline V gene are LNHNV and YYDKDF (reference sequence). The CDR3 spans 15 residues.

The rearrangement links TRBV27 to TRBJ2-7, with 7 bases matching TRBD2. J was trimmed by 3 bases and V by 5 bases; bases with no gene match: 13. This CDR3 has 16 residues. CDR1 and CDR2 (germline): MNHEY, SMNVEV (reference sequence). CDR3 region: CASSQTPRDYIYEQYF. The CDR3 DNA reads TGTGCCAGCAGTCAAACGCCCCGGGACTACATCTACGAGCAGTACTTC.

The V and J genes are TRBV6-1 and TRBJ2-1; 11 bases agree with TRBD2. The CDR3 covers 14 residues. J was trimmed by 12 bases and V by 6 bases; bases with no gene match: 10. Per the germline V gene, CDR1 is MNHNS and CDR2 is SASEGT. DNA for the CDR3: TGTGCCAGCAGGGCGTCAACTAGCGGGAGACGGCAGTTCTTC. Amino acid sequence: CASRASTSGRRQFF.